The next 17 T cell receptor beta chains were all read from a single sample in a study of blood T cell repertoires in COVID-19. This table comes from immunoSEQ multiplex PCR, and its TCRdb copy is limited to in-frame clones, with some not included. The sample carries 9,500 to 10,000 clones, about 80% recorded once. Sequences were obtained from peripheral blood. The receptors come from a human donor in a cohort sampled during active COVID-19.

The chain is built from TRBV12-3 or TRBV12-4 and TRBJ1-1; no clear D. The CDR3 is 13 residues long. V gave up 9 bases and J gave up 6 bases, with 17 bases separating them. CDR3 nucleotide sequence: TGTGCCAGACTGAAGGTCCAGGTCGCTGAAGCTTTCTTT. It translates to CARLKVQVAEAFF.

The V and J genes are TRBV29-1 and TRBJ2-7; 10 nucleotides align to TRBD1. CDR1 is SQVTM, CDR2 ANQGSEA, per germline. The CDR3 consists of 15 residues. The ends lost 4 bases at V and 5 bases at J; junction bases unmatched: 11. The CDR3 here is CSVVPRQGARDEQYF. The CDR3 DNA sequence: TGCAGCGTTGTCCCAAGACAGGGGGCGCGGGACGAGCAGTACTTC.

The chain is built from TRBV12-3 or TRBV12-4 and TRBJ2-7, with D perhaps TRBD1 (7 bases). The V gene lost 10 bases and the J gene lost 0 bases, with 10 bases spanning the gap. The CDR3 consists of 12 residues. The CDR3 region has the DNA TGTGCCACAGGGGGGAGCTCCTACGAGCAGTACTTC. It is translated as CATGGSSYEQYF.

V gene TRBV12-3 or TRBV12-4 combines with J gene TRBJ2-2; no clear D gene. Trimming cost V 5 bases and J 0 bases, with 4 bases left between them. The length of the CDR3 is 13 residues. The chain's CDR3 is CASSPTNTGELFF. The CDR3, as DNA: TGTGCCAGCAGTCCTACGAACACCGGGGAGCTGTTTTTT.

The CDR3 DNA follows: TGTGCCAGCAGCCCCCTGGGAGGAAACACTGAAGCTTTCTTT. It yields the protein CASSPLGGNTEAFF. The chain is built from TRBV9 and TRBJ1-1, with D hard to call. The CDR3 has 14 residues. The ends were cut back, 4 bases at V and 2 bases at J, with 12 bases in the middle. In germline, CDR1 is SGDLS, CDR2 YYNGEE.

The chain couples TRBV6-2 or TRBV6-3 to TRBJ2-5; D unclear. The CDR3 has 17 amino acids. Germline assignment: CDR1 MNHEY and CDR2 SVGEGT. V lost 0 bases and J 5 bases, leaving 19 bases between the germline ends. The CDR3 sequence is CASSYSYMPTLMETQYF. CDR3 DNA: TGTGCCAGCAGTTACTCTTATATGCCTACCCTTATGGAGACCCAGTACTTC.

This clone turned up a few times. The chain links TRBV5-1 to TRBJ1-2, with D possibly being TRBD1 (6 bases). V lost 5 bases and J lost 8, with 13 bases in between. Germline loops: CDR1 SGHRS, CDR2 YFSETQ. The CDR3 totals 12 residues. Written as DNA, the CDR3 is TGCGCCAGCAGTCCCAACAGGGAAGGCTACACCTTC. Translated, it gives CASSPNREGYTF.

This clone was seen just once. This chain's CDR3 is CATSRESGGRRGYTF. The CDR3 DNA reads TGTGCCACCAGCAGAGAGAGCGGCGGTAGAAGGGGCTACACCTTC. The chain employs TRBV15 and TRBJ1-2, with no clear D. V was trimmed by 0 bases and J by 8 bases, leaving 16 bases between them. The CDR3 extends over 15 amino acids. Germline CDR1 LNHNV, CDR2 YYDKDF (reference sequence).

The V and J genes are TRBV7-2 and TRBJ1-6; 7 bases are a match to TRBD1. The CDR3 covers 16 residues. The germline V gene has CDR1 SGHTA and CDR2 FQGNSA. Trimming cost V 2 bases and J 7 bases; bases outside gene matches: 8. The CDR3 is CASSLNPPGGNSPLHF. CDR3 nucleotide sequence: TGTGCCAGCAGCTTAAACCCGCCAGGGGGGAATTCACCCCTCCACTTT.

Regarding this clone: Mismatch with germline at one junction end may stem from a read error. The CDR3 DNA sequence: TGTGCCACCAGTGATTCGGTGACACTCCACTTC. Amino acid sequence: CATSDSVTLHF. The chain combines TRBV24-1 with TRBJ2-7, with no clear D. The germline V gene encodes CDR1 KGHDR and CDR2 SFDVKD. CDR3 length: 11 residues.

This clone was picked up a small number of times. CDR3 DNA sequence: TGTGCCACAAGGGGGATGGCGGGTGCCTACAATGAGCAGTTCTTC. Protein product: CATRGMAGAYNEQFF. The chain carries TRBV7-2 and TRBJ2-1, with a tentative D call TRBD1 (6 bases). This CDR3 region has 15 residues. Germline lookup yields CDR1 SGHTA and CDR2 FQGNSA. The V and J ends lost 10 bases and 2 bases respectively, with 18 bases between them.

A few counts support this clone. Here the CDR3 DNA reads TGTGCCAGCAGTTCGCGGACTGTTAACTACGAGCAGTACTTC. Its protein is CASSSRTVNYEQYF. This sequence joins TRBV13 and TRBJ2-7; D possibly corresponds to TRBD2 (5 bases). In germline, CDR1 is PRHDT, CDR2 FYEKMQ (reference sequence). V was cut by 6 bases and J by 3 bases, with 15 bases left in between. This CDR3 is built from 14 residues.

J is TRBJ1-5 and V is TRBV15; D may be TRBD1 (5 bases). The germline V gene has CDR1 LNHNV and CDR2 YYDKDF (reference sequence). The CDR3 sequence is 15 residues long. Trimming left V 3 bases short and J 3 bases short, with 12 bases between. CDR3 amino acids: CATSRGGVNNQPQHF. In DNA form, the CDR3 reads TGTGCCACCAGCAGGGGGGGAGTCAACAATCAGCCCCAGCATTTT.

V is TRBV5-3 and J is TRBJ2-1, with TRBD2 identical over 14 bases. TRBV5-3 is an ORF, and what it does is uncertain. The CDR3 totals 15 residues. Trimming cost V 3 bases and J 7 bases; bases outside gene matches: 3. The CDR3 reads CARSSGLAGDNEQFF. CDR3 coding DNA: TGTGCCAGAAGCTCGGGACTAGCGGGGGATAATGAGCAGTTCTTC.

CDR3 in amino acids: CASSPTSGDGNTIYF. Here the CDR3 DNA reads TGTGCCAGCAGTCCTACCAGCGGGGACGGAAACACCATATATTTT. The chain carries TRBV7-8 and TRBJ1-3; tentative D call: TRBD1 (5 bases). This CDR3 comprises 15 residues. V gave up 6 bases and J gave up 4 bases, with 16 bases separating them. Germline V gene lookup returns CDR1 SGHVS and CDR2 FQNEAQ.

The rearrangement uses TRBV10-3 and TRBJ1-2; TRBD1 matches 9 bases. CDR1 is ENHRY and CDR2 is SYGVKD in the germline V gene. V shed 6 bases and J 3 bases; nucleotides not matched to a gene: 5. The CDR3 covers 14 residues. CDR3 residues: CAIRGQGGDYGYTF. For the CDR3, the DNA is TGTGCCATCAGGGGACAGGGAGGCGACTATGGCTACACCTTC.

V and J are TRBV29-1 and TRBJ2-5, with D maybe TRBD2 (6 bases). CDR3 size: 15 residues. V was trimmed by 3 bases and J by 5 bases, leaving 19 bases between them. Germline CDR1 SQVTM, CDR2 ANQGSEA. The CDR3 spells CSVDGRLGSTETQYF. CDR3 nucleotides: TGCAGCGTTGACGGACGACTAGGTTCGACGGAGACCCAGTACTTC.